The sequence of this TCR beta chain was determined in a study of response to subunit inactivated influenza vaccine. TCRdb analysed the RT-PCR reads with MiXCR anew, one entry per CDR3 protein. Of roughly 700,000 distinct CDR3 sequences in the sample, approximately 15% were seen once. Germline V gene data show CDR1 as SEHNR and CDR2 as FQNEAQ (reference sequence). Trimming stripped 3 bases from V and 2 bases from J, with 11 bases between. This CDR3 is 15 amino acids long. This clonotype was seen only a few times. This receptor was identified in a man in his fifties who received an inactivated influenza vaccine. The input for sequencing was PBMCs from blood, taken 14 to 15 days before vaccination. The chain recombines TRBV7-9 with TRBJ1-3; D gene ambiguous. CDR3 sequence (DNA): TGTGCCAGCAGCTTGTATGGATCCGCTGGAAACACCATATATTTT. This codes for CASSLYGSAGNTIYF.